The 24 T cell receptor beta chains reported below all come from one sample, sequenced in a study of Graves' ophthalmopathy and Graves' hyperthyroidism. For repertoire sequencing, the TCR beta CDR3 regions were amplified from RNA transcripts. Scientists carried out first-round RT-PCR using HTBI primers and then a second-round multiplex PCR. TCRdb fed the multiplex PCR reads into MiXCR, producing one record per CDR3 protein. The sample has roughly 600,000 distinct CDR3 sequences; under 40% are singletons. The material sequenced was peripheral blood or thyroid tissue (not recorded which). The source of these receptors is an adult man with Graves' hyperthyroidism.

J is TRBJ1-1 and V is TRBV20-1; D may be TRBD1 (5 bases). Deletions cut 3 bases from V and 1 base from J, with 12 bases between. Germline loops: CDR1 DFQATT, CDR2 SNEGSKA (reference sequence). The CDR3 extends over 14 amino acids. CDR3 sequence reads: CSASGPGRNTEAFF. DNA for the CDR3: TGCAGTGCTAGTGGGCCAGGGAGGAACACTGAAGCTTTCTTT.

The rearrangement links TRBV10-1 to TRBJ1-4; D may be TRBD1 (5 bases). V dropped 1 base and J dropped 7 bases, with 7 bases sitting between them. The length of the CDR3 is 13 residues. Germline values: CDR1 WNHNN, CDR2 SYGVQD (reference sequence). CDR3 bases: TGCGCCAGCAGTGAGTTCCAGGGTGAAAAACTGTTTTTT. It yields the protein CASSEFQGEKLFF.

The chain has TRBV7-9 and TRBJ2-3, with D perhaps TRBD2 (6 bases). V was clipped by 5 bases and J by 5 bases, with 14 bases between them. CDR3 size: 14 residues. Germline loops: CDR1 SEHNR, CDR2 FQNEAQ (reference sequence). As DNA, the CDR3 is TGTGCCAGCAGCCCTGTCGTGGGGGGAGATACGCAGTATTTT. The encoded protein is CASSPVVGGDTQYF.

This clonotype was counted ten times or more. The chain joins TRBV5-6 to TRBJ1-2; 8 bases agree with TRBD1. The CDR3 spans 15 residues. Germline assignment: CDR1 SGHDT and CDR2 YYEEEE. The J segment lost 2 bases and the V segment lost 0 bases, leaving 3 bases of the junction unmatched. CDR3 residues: CASSLAGQANYGYTF. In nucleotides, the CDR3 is TGTGCCAGCAGCTTGGCGGGACAGGCGAACTATGGCTACACCTTC.

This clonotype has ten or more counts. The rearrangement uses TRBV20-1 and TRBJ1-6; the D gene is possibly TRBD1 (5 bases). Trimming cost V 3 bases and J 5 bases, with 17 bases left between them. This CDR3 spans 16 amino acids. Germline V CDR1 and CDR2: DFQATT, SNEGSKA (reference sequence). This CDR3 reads CSARQGWGRDNSPLHF. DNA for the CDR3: TGCAGTGCTAGGCAGGGTTGGGGTCGGGATAATTCACCCCTCCACTTT.

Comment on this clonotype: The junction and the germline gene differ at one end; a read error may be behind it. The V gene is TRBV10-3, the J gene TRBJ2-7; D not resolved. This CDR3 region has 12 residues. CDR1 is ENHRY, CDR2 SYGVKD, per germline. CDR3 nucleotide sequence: TGTGCCAGCAGTTACTCCACTCCGGAGCAGTACTTC. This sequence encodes CASSYSTPEQYF.

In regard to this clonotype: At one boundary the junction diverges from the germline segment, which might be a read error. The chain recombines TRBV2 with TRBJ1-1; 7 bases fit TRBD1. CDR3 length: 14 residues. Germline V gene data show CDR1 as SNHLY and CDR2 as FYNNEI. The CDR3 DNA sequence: TGTGCCAGCACTGAAGCAGGGACAGTCACTGAAGCTTTCTTT. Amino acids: CASTEAGTVTEAFF.

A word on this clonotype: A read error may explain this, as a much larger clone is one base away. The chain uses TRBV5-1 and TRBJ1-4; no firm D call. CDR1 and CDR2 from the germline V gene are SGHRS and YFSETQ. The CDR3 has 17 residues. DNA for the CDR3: TGCGCCAGCAGCTTAGAGGGTCCTCCCGATTTTAATGAAGAACTGTTTTTT. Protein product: CASSLEGPPDFNEELFF.

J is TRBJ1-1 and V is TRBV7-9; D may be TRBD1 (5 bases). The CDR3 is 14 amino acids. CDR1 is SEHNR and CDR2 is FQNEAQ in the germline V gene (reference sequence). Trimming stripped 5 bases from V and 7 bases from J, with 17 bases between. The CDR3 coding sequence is TGTGCCAGCAGCCCCCTTGGGGGGGACCTTGAAGCTTTCTTT. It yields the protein CASSPLGGDLEAFF.

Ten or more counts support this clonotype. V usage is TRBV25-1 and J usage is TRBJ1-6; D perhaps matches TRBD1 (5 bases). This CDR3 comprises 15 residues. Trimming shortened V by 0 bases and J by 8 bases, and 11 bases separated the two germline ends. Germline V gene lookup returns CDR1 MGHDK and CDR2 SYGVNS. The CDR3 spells CASSEYQGPYSPLHF. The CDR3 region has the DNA TGTGCCAGCAGTGAATACCAGGGTCCTTATTCACCCCTCCACTTT.

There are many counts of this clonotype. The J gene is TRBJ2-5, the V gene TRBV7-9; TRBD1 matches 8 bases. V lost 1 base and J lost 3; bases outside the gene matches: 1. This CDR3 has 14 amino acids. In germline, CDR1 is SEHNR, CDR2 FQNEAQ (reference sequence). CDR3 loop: CASSLGTGKETQYF. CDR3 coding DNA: TGTGCCAGCAGCTTAGGGACAGGGAAAGAGACCCAGTACTTC. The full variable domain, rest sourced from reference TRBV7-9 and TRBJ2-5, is DTGVSQNPRHKITKRGQNVTFRCDPISEHNRLYWYRQTLGQGPEFLTYFQNEAQLEKSRLLSDRFSAERPKGSFSTLEIQRTEQGDSAMYLCASSLGTGKETQYFGPGTRLLVL.

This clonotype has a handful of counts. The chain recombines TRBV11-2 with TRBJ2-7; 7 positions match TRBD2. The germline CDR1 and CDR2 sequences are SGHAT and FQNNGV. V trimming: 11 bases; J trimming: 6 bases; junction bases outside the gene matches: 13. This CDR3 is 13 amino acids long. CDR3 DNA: TGTGCCTGGAGTGTATTAGCGGGCGGCGAGCAGTACTTC. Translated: CAWSVLAGGEQYF.

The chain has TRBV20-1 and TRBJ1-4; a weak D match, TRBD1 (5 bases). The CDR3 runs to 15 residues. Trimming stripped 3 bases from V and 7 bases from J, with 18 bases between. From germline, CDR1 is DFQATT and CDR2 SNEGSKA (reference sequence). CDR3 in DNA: TGCAGTGCTAGCGGAATCGGACCCGGGGGTGAAAAACTGTTTTTT. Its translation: CSASGIGPGGEKLFF.

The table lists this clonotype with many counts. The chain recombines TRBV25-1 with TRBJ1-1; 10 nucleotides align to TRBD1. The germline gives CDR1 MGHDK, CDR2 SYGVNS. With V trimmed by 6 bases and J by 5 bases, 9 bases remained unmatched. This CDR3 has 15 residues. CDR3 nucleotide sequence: TGTGCCAGCAGGGGCCCGACAGGGGGCGGGACTGAAGCTTTCTTT. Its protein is CASRGPTGGGTEAFF.

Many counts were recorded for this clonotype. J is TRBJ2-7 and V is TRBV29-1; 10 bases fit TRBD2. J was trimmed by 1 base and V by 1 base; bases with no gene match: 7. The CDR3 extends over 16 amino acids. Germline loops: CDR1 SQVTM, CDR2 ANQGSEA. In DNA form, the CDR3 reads TGCAGCGTTGAAGGTCCTAGCGGGGGACCTTCCTACGAGCAGTACTTC. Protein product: CSVEGPSGGPSYEQYF.

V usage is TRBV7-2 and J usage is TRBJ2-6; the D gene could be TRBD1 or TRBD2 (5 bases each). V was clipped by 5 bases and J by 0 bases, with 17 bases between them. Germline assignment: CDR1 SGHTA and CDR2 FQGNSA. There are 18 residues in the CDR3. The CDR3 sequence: CASSAGALRHSGANVLTF. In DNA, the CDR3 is TGTGCCAGCAGCGCCGGGGCCCTTAGACACTCTGGGGCCAACGTCCTGACTTTC.

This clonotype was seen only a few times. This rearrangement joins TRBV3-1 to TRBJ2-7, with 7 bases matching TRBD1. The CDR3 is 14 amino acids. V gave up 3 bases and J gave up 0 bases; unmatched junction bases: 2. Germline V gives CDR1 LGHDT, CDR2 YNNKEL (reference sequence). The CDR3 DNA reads TGTGCCAGCAGCCATTGGGACAGCTCCTACGAGCAGTACTTC. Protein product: CASSHWDSSYEQYF.

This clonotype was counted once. The CDR3, as DNA: TGCAGTGAGGCGACAGGGATGTATCAGCCCCAGCATTTT. Its protein product is CSEATGMYQPQHF. The chain is built from TRBV20-1 and TRBJ1-5; 7 bases are shared with TRBD1. Per germline, CDR1 DFQATT and CDR2 SNEGSKA (reference sequence). The length of the CDR3 is 13 residues. Unmatched junction bases numbered 8, after V lost 7 bases and J lost 5 bases.

The CDR3 here is CASSLTSPGELFF. As DNA, the CDR3 is TGTGCCAGCAGTTTAACTAGCCCCGGGGAGCTGTTTTTT. V gene TRBV12-3 or TRBV12-4 combines with J gene TRBJ2-2, with D possibly TRBD2 on 6 matching bases. The CDR3 loop spans 13 amino acids. Trimming pared 2 bases from V and 6 bases from J, leaving 7 bases between.

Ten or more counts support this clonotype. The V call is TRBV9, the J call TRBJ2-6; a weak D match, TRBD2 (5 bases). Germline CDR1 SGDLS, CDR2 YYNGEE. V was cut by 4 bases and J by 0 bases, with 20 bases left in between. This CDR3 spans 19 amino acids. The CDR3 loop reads CASSLPGWGDSSGANVLTF. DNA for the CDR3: TGTGCCAGCAGCCTACCGGGGTGGGGAGATAGCTCTGGGGCCAACGTCCTGACTTTC.

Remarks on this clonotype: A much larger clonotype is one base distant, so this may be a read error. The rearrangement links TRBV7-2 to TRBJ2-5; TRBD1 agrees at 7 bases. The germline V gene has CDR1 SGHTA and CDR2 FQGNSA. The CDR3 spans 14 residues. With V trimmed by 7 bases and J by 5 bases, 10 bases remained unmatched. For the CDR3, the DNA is TGTGCCAGCAACCGCAGTCCGGGACAGGAGACCCAGTACTTC. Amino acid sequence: CASNRSPGQETQYF. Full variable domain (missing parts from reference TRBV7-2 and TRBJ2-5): GAGVSQSPSNKVTEKGKDVELRCDPISGHTALYWYRQSLGQGLEFLIYFQGNSAPDKSGLPSDRFSAERTGGSVSTLTIQRTQQEDSAVYLCASNRSPGQETQYFGPGTRLLVL.

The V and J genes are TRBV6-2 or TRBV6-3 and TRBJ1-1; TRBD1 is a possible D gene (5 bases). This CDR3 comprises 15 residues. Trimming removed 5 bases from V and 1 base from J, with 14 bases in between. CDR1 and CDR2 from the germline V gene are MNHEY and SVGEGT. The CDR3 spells CASSDLQGGNTEAFF. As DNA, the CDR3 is TGTGCCAGCAGTGATCTCCAGGGTGGGAACACTGAAGCTTTCTTT.

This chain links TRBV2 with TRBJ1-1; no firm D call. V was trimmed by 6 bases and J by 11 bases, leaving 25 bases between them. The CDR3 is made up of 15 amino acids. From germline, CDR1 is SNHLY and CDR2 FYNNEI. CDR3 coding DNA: TGTGCCAGCAGAACGGCTAGCGGGAGAGAGTCGGGGGCTTTCTTT. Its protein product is CASRTASGRESGAFF. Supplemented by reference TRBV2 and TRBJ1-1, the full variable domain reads EPEVTQTPSHQVTQMGQEVILRCVPISNHLYFYWYRQILGQKVEFLVSFYNNEISEKSEIFDDQFSVERPDGSNFTLKIRSTKLEDSAMYFCASRTASGRESGAFFGQGTRLTVV.

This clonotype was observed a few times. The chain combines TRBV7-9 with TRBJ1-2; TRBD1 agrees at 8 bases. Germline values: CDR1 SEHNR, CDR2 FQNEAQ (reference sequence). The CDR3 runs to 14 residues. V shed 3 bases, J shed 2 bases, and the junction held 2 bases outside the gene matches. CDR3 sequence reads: CASSFRDRNYGYTF. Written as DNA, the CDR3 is TGTGCCAGCAGCTTCCGGGACAGGAACTATGGCTACACCTTC.